The 9 T cell receptor beta chains below all came from one sample that was sequenced in a study of beta chain features in type 1 diabetes. Study findings and constraints: Patients with Type 1 diabetes showed moderately but significantly shorter TCRB CDR3s in all four CD4+ subsets.

Expressed TCRB transcripts were sequenced after all isolated RNA was converted to cDNA. Clones were sequenced by immunoSEQ multiplex PCR, and TCRdb holds only the in-frame ones, with some missing. The table lists 100,000 to 150,000 clones, 9% of them singletons. Which antigens these TCRs recognize remains unknown. Sequenced sample: central memory CD4+ T cells from blood. The receptors originated from a man aged 25 to 45 with type 1 diabetes.

This clone occurred a few times. The chain has TRBV14 and TRBJ2-3; 8 nucleotides agree with TRBD1. This CDR3 contains 14 residues. Per the germline V gene, CDR1 is SGHDN and CDR2 is FVKESK. V lost 5 bases, J lost 4 bases, and 5 bases stayed unmatched. This CDR3 reads CASSTRQGSDTQYF. CDR3 in DNA: TGTGCCAGCAGCACCCGACAGGGGTCAGATACGCAGTATTTT.

As concerns this clone: Distinct nucleotide sequences in the sample also encode this CDR3. The chain joins TRBV5-1 to TRBJ2-1, with TRBD2 identical over 8 bases. The CDR3 has 15 amino acids. Germline values: CDR1 SGHRS, CDR2 YFSETQ. Unmatched junction bases numbered 5, after V lost 0 bases and J lost 6 bases. CDR3 loop: CASSLAGGQGNEQFF. CDR3 coding DNA: TGCGCCAGCAGCTTGGCGGGGGGGCAAGGCAATGAGCAGTTCTTC.

This clone was counted only a few times. The V call is TRBV10-2, the J call TRBJ1-2; D not certain. The V end lost 9 bases, the J end lost 5 bases, and 16 bases lay between the germline ends. The CDR3 contains 13 residues. Germline CDR1 is WSHSY and CDR2 is SAAADI. CDR3 residues: CASSLDSVYGYTF. CDR3 in DNA: TGCGCCAGTTCCTTGGACTCTGTGTATGGCTACACCTTC.

The chain combines TRBV11-2 with TRBJ2-1; 10 nucleotides match TRBD2. V was pared by 5 bases and J by 9 bases, with 13 bases of the junction left unmatched. Germline-derived CDR1 and CDR2 are SGHAT and FQNNGV. The CDR3 sequence is 16 residues long. The CDR3 here is CASSRGNSGGAGEQFF. Here the CDR3 DNA reads TGTGCCAGCAGCCGGGGGAACAGCGGGGGGGCCGGTGAGCAGTTCTTC.

This clone was counted between two and nine times. The V gene is TRBV28, the J gene TRBJ2-5; D remains ambiguous. This CDR3 contains 13 residues. Trimming pared 3 bases from V and 1 base from J, leaving 6 bases between. CDR1 and CDR2 (germline): MDHEN, SYDVKM. This CDR3 reads CASSLGSQETQYF. In DNA form, the CDR3 reads TGTGCCAGCAGTTTGGGCTCCCAAGAGACCCAGTACTTC.

Turning to this clone: Mismatch with germline at one junction end may stem from a read error. The chain recombines TRBV5-1 with TRBJ2-5; maybe TRBD2 (5 bases). Germline V gene data show CDR1 as SGHRS and CDR2 as YFSETQ. The CDR3 spans 14 residues. The CDR3 loop is CASLRTGEQETQYF. The CDR3 DNA sequence: TGTGCCAGCCTTCGGACCGGGGAGCAAGAGACCCAGTACTTC.

This clone appeared a few times. The rearrangement joins TRBV10-3 to TRBJ1-4; TRBD1 agrees at 7 bases. The V gene's germline CDR1 is ENHRY and CDR2 SYGVKD. The junction had 8 bases not matched to a gene; V was cut back by 5 bases and J by 5 bases. This CDR3 is 15 amino acids long. CDR3 sequence (DNA): TGTGCCATCAGTCCCAACCGACAGGGCAATGAAAAACTGTTTTTT. Encoded protein: CAISPNRQGNEKLFF.

This clone has more than one count but fewer than ten. The chain couples TRBV29-1 to TRBJ1-2; no definite D call. V was clipped by 4 bases and J by 2 bases, with 11 bases between them. Per the germline V gene, CDR1 is SQVTM and CDR2 is ANQGSEA. CDR3 size: 13 residues. The DNA of the CDR3 is TGCAGCGTTGGGAGGGATGGAAACTATGGCTACACCTTC. Protein product: CSVGRDGNYGYTF.

This clone came up a few times. V and J are TRBV5-4 and TRBJ1-1; 7 nucleotides align to TRBD1. V gave up 4 bases and J gave up 5 bases; unmatched junction bases: 5. The germline CDR1 and CDR2 sequences are SGHNT and YYREEE (reference sequence). The CDR3 length is 13 residues. The CDR3 loop is CASSLDRETEAFF. The CDR3, as DNA: TGTGCCAGCAGCCTTGACAGGGAGACTGAAGCTTTCTTT.